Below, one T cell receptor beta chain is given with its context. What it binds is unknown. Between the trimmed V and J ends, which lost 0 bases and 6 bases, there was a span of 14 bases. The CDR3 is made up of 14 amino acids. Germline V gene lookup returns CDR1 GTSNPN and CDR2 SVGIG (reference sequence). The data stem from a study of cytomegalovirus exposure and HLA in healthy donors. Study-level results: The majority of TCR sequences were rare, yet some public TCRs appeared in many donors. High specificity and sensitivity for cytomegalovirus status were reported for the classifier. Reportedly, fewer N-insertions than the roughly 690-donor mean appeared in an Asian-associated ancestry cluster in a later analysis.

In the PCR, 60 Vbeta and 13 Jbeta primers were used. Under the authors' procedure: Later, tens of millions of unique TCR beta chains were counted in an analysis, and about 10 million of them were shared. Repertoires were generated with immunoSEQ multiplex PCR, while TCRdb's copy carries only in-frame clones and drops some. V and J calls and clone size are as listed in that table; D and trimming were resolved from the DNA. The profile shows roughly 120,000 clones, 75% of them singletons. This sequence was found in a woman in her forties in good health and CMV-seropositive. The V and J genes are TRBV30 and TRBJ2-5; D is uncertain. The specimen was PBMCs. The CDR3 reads CAWSVSLGVKTQYF. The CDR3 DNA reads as TGTGCCTGGAGTGTATCCTTGGGCGTGAAGACCCAGTACTTC.